One TCR beta chain is described in this entry. Its antigen is as yet unknown. This specimen comes from a study of naive and memory T cell subsets. The SP2 primer and nested alpha and beta constant region primers amplified ligated cDNA in four rounds. TCRdb recomputed calls from the 5' RACE reads with MiXCR, one row per CDR3 protein. The data contain about 62,000 distinct CDR3 sequences, 7% to 8% of them singletons. Study findings and constraints: TCR transcript changes with activation or differentiation may affect this RNA method.

The library had UMIs added by 3' ligation of an oligonucleotide to TCR cDNA. Germline values: CDR1 GTSNPN, CDR2 SVGIG (reference sequence). The CDR3 covers 16 residues. V was trimmed by 0 bases and J by 3 bases, leaving 17 bases between them. The sequence was obtained from a female donor in good health. J is TRBJ1-1 and V is TRBV30, with D uncertain. The CDR3 coding sequence is TGTGCCTGGAGTGTACCTCGGACCCGCCGGGACACTGAAGCTTTCTTT. Translating gives CAWSVPRTRRDTEAFF.